The 24 T cell receptor beta chains below were found in one sample sequenced in a study of blood T cell repertoires in COVID-19. The protocol was immunoSEQ multiplex PCR, while the TCRdb copy is restricted to in-frame clones and leaves out a portion. The data show about 70,000 clones, with roughly 80% seen just once and approximately 6.9% held by the top ten. The specimen sequenced was peripheral blood. The receptors come from a man aged 30-40 years with COVID-19, enrolled during active disease.

The chain joins TRBV28 to TRBJ1-5; 7 positions agree with TRBD1. The CDR3 is 15 amino acids. Germline CDR1 MDHEN, CDR2 SYDVKM. With 8 bases clipped from V and 6 bases from J, the junction kept 13 bases outside the gene matches. In DNA form, the CDR3 reads TGTGCCAGCTACCCGAGGGGGCGTAAGGTTCAGCCCCAGCATTTT. Residues: CASYPRGRKVQPQHF.

The chain employs TRBV7-2 and TRBJ2-7; 9 bases line up with TRBD1. The germline V gene has CDR1 SGHTA and CDR2 FQGNSA. This CDR3 region has 15 residues. The V gene end was trimmed by 5 bases and the J gene end by 2 bases; junction bases not matched to a gene: 7. The CDR3 spells CASSPGQGKPYEQYF. CDR3 nucleotides: TGTGCCAGCAGCCCGGGACAGGGAAAACCCTACGAGCAGTACTTC.

This chain uses TRBV18 with TRBJ1-4; 7 bases agree with TRBD1. Germline V gene data show CDR1 as KGHSH and CDR2 as LQKENI. CDR3 size: 16 residues. With V trimmed by 2 bases and J by 8 bases, 11 bases remained unmatched. The CDR3 coding sequence is TGTGCCAGCTCACCAGATCGACAGGGTGGAAGGGAAAAACTGTTTTTT. Translating gives CASSPDRQGGREKLFF.

This clone was counted a few times. This rearrangement joins TRBV27 to TRBJ2-2; 9 bases map to TRBD2. CDR3 length equals 16 residues. Germline CDR1 reads MNHEY; CDR2 reads SMNVEV (reference sequence). V gave up 5 bases and J gave up 6 bases; unmatched junction bases: 10. The CDR3 nucleotides read TGTGCCAGCAGTCCGCGGGAGGGCCGGTCCCCCGGGGAGCTGTTTTTT. Translating it yields CASSPREGRSPGELFF.

The chain couples TRBV18 to TRBJ2-1; no clear D gene. The CDR3 has 15 amino acids. V shed 0 bases and J shed 6 bases, with 12 bases lying between them. From germline, CDR1 is KGHSH and CDR2 LQKENI. CDR3 region: CASSPPQRLLNEQFF. CDR3 nucleotides: TGTGCCAGCTCACCACCCCAGCGTTTGCTCAATGAGCAGTTCTTC.

Only one count was recorded for this clone. The chain combines TRBV9 with TRBJ2-6; 7 bases are shared with TRBD1. Germline V CDR1 and CDR2: SGDLS, YYNGEE. The CDR3 is made up of 16 amino acids. V was pared by 3 bases and J by 2 bases, with 5 bases of the junction left unmatched. CDR3 coding DNA: TGTGCCAGCAGCGAACTAACAGGGGCTGGGGCCAACGTCCTGACTTTC. Translation gives CASSELTGAGANVLTF.

The chain links TRBV5-8 to TRBJ2-5; 10 bases are shared with TRBD1. With V trimmed by 4 bases and J by 0 bases, 3 bases remained unmatched. Germline V gene lookup returns CDR1 SGHTS and CDR2 YDEGEE. This CDR3 is built from 15 residues. This CDR3 reads CASSLDRGYQETQYF. The CDR3 region has the DNA TGTGCCAGCAGCCTGGACAGGGGGTACCAAGAGACCCAGTACTTC.

This chain uses TRBV12-3 or TRBV12-4 with TRBJ1-2; 7 bases line up with TRBD1. The CDR3 contains 13 residues. V shed 1 base and J 6 bases; nucleotides not matched to a gene: 2. The CDR3 nucleotides are TGTGCCAGCAGTTTAGGAGGGGGCGATGGCTACACCTTC. Amino acid sequence: CASSLGGGDGYTF.

The count of this clone is one. The chain couples TRBV19 to TRBJ2-7; the match to TRBD2 covers 7 bases. The CDR3 contains 15 residues. J lost 4 bases, V lost 5 bases, and 11 bases had no gene match. Germline-derived CDR1 and CDR2 are LNHDA and SQIVND (reference sequence). The CDR3 DNA reads TGTGCCAGTAGTCTGCTGGCGGGAGAACTTTACGAGCAGTACTTC. It specifies CASSLLAGELYEQYF. Supplemented by reference TRBV19 and TRBJ2-7, the full variable domain reads DGGITQSPKYLFRKEGQNVTLSCEQNLNHDAMYWYRQDPGQGLRLIYYSQIVNDFQKGDIAEGYSVSREKKESFPLTVTSAQKNPTAFYLCASSLLAGELYEQYFGPGTRLTVT.

V is TRBV30 and J is TRBJ1-2; 7 bases are a match to TRBD1. The CDR3 loop spans 12 amino acids. Germline V gene data show CDR1 as GTSNPN and CDR2 as SVGIG (reference sequence). V shed 5 bases, J shed 4 bases, and the junction held 4 bases outside the gene matches. The CDR3 DNA follows: TGTGCCTGGGACAGGGTCCCCTATGGCTACACCTTC. Amino acid sequence: CAWDRVPYGYTF.

J is TRBJ2-1 and V is TRBV12-3 or TRBV12-4, with D unclear. The CDR3 is 11 residues long. V dropped 11 bases and J dropped 11 bases, with 16 bases sitting between them. The CDR3 protein is CAVTAGTKQFF. The CDR3 bases are TGTGCCGTAACAGCCGGAACCAAGCAGTTCTTC.

This clone was seen a single time. The rearrangement uses TRBV28 and TRBJ1-5, with TRBD1 matching 7 bases. With 2 bases clipped from V and 2 bases from J, the junction kept 6 bases outside the gene matches. Germline lookup yields CDR1 MDHEN and CDR2 SYDVKM. The CDR3 consists of 16 residues. The CDR3 protein is CASSLRGGEGNQPQHF. The CDR3 coding sequence is TGTGCCAGCAGTTTAAGAGGGGGCGAAGGCAATCAGCCCCAGCATTTT. The entire variable domain, with the rest obtained from reference TRBV28 and TRBJ1-5, is as follows: DVKVTQSSRYLVKRTGEKVFLECVQDMDHENMFWYRQDPGLGLRLIYFSYDVKMKEKGDIPEGYSVSREKKERFSLILESASTNQTSMYLCASSLRGGEGNQPQHFGDGTRLSIL.

The chain links TRBV27 to TRBJ2-1; perhaps TRBD2 as D (6 bases). From germline, CDR1 is MNHEY and CDR2 SMNVEV (reference sequence). The CDR3 length is 13 residues. The V end was cut by 6 bases, the J end by 9 bases, with 15 bases between. This CDR3 reads CASRQIAVPEQFF. CDR3 DNA sequence: TGTGCCAGCAGACAAATAGCGGTGCCTGAGCAGTTCTTC.

The chain uses TRBV27 and TRBJ1-2; tentatively, D is TRBD1 (5 bases). This CDR3 contains 13 residues. The V gene's germline CDR1 is MNHEY and CDR2 SMNVEV (reference sequence). Trimming shortened V by 5 bases and J by 7 bases, and 14 bases separated the two germline ends. The CDR3 bases are TGTGCCAGCAGTCCCCAGGTTCAGGGTGGCTACACCTTC. Protein product: CASSPQVQGGYTF.

This chain links TRBV4-1 with TRBJ2-5, with D possibly TRBD2 on 6 matching bases. Germline V lookup: CDR1 MGHRA, CDR2 YSYEKL. The CDR3 runs to 14 residues. The V end was cut by 0 bases, the J end by 5 bases, with 10 bases between. The CDR3 bases are TGCGCCAGCAGCCAAGATAGAGGAGGGGAGACCCAGTACTTC. It yields the protein CASSQDRGGETQYF.

This rearrangement joins TRBV28 to TRBJ2-7, with 10 positions matching TRBD1. Germline CDR1 MDHEN, CDR2 SYDVKM. The CDR3 consists of 15 residues. V gave up 5 bases and J gave up 4 bases; unmatched junction bases: 8. CDR3 sequence (DNA): TGTGCCAGCAGTCAACTCAGGGGACAGGGGTACGAGCAGTACTTC. This translates into CASSQLRGQGYEQYF.

The chain combines TRBV7-2 with TRBJ1-4; 8 nucleotides line up with TRBD1. CDR1 SGHTA and CDR2 FQGNSA come from the germline V gene. The length of the CDR3 is 14 residues. Trimming took 5 bases from V and 7 from J; bases not matched to a gene: 6. The CDR3 spells CASSPHRGGEKLFF. The CDR3 DNA reads as TGTGCCAGCAGCCCGCACAGGGGGGGTGAAAAACTGTTTTTT.

The CDR3 here is CSASNNAYGYTF. CDR3 bases: TGCAGTGCTAGTAACAACGCATATGGCTACACCTTC. The J gene is TRBJ1-2, the V gene TRBV20-1; the D is unclear. This CDR3 has 12 amino acids. Trimming cost V 3 bases and J 5 bases, with 10 bases left between them. In germline, CDR1 is DFQATT, CDR2 SNEGSKA (reference sequence).

The chain links TRBV5-1 to TRBJ2-7; 8 nucleotides line up with TRBD2. V lost 1 base to trimming and J lost 6 bases; unmatched junction nucleotides: 6. CDR3 size: 14 residues. CDR1 and CDR2 from the germline V gene are SGHRS and YFSETQ. The CDR3 protein is CASSLWDSGIEQYF. The DNA of the CDR3 is TGCGCCAGCAGCTTGTGGGATAGCGGGATCGAGCAGTACTTC. Full variable domain (remainder filled in from reference TRBV5-1 and TRBJ2-7): KAGVTQTPRYLIKTRGQQVTLSCSPISGHRSVSWYQQTPGQGLQFLFEYFSETQRNKGNFPGRFSGRQFSNSRSEMNVSTLELGDSALYLCASSLWDSGIEQYFGPGTRLTVT.

The rearrangement links TRBV9 to TRBJ2-5; D may be TRBD1 (6 bases). This CDR3 region has 14 residues. Trimming removed 0 bases at V and 1 base at J, with 7 bases between. Looked up from germline, CDR1 is SGDLS and CDR2 is YYNGEE. CDR3 nucleotides: TGTGCCAGCAGCGTAGGCAGGGGCCAAGAGACCCAGTACTTC. Residues: CASSVGRGQETQYF.

The rearrangement links TRBV15 to TRBJ2-1, with 8 bases matching TRBD2. Trimming cost V 1 base and J 5 bases; bases outside gene matches: 4. The CDR3 is 15 residues long. Germline loops: CDR1 LNHNV, CDR2 YYDKDF (reference sequence). CDR3 nucleotides: TGTGCCACCAGCAGAGGGGGACTAGGGCACAATGAGCAGTTCTTC. Translating it yields CATSRGGLGHNEQFF.

Only one count was recorded for this clone. The rearrangement joins TRBV28 to TRBJ2-5; no clear D gene. V dropped 4 bases and J dropped 4 bases, with 4 bases sitting between them. CDR3 length: 11 residues. Germline CDR1 and CDR2: MDHEN and SYDVKM. DNA of the CDR3: TGTGCCAGCAGTTATCGAGAGACCCAGTACTTC. The encoded protein is CASSYRETQYF. Based on the CDR3 plus reference TRBV28 and TRBJ2-5, the full variable domain is DVKVTQSSRYLVKRTGEKVFLECVQDMDHENMFWYRQDPGLGLRLIYFSYDVKMKEKGDIPEGYSVSREKKERFSLILESASTNQTSMYLCASSYRETQYFGPGTRLLVL.

V is TRBV9 and J is TRBJ2-4, with D possibly being TRBD1 (5 bases). CDR1 is SGDLS, CDR2 YYNGEE, per germline. CDR3 length: 13 amino acids. Trimming pared 5 bases from V and 7 bases from J, leaving 13 bases between. The CDR3 DNA is TGTGCCAGCAGTCCGGACACTGGGAACATTCAGTACTTC. Translating it yields CASSPDTGNIQYF.

This clone was found once. The V gene is TRBV9, the J gene TRBJ2-1; weak D call: TRBD1 (5 bases). This CDR3 has 14 residues. Germline V gene lookup returns CDR1 SGDLS and CDR2 YYNGEE. Trimming stripped 4 bases from V and 3 bases from J, with 11 bases between. The DNA of the CDR3 is TGTGCCAGCAGCTCGACAGAATTCTACAATGAGCAGTTCTTC. Translation gives CASSSTEFYNEQFF.